This T cell receptor (beta chain) was found in a study of cytomegalovirus exposure and HLA in healthy donors. Whole-study context: Genotyping showed around four fifths of 350 to 400 donors falling in the Caucasian-associated ancestry cluster.

Primers included in the PCR were 60 Vbeta and 13 Jbeta primers. Clones were read by immunoSEQ multiplex PCR, and TCRdb kept only the in-frame ones, dropping some. Found here are about 97,000 clones, 73% of them singletons; the top ten hold roughly 3.5%. Unmatched junction bases numbered 3, after V lost 6 bases and J lost 0 bases. Per the germline V gene, CDR1 is SNHLY and CDR2 is FYNNEI. CDR3 size: 14 residues. The chain combines TRBV2 with TRBJ1-1, with 8 bases that match TRBD1. The TCR originated in a man in his forties or fifties in good health and CMV-seronegative. The sample taken for sequencing was PBMCs. The DNA for the CDR3 is TGTGCCAGCAGCGGACAGGGTCTGAACACTGAAGCTTTCTTT. This sequence encodes CASSGQGLNTEAFF.